This T cell receptor (beta chain) emerged from a study of cytomegalovirus exposure and HLA in healthy donors. The primer mix had 60 Vbeta and 13 Jbeta primers. Generated by immunoSEQ multiplex PCR, the TCRdb table keeps only in-frame clones and is missing some. The data hold around 270,000 clones, with 80% observed a single time. The CDR3 sequence is 12 residues long. CDR1 is SGHAT and CDR2 is FQNNGV in the germline V gene. After removal of 3 bases from V and 14 bases from J, the junction contained 4 bases not matched to a gene. The specimen sequenced was PBMCs. The chain combines TRBV11-2 with TRBJ2-1; 10 bases are shared with TRBD1. This TCR came from a girl aged 2 to 9 in good health and CMV-seronegative. CDR3 sequence: CASSFFGTGEFF. The CDR3 nucleotides are TGTGCCAGCAGCTTCTTCGGGACAGGGGAGTTCTTC.